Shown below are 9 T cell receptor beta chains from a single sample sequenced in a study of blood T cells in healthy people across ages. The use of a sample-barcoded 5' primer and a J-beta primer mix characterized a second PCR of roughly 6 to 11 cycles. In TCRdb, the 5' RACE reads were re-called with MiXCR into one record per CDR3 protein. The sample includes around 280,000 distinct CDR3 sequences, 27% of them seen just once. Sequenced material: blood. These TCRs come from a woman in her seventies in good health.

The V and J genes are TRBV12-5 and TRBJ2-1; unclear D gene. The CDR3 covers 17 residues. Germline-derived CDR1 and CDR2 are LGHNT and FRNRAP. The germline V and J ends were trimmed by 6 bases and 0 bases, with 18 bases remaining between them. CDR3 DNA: TGTGCTAGTGGCTCCCCCTCTGGGCGCCGCTCCTACAATGAGCAGTTCTTC. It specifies CASGSPSGRRSYNEQFF.

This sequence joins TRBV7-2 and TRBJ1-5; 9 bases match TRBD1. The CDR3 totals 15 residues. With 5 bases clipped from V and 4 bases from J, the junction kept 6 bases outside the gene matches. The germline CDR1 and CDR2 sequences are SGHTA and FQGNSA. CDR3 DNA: TGTGCCAGCAGCGCCCAGACAGGGGGGAATCAGCCCCAGCATTTT. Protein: CASSAQTGGNQPQHF.

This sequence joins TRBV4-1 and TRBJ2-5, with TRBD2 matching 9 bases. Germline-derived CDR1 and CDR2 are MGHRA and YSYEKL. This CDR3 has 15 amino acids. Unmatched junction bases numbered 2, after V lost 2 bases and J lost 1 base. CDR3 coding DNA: TGCGCCAGCAGCCAAATGACTAGCGGCCAAGAGACCCAGTACTTC. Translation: CASSQMTSGQETQYF.

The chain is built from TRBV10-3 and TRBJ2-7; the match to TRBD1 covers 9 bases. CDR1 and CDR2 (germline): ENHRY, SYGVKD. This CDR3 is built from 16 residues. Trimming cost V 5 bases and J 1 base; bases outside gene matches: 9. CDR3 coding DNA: TGTGCCATCAGTCCCAACCCGGGACAGGGTTCCTACGAGCAGTACTTC. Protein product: CAISPNPGQGSYEQYF.

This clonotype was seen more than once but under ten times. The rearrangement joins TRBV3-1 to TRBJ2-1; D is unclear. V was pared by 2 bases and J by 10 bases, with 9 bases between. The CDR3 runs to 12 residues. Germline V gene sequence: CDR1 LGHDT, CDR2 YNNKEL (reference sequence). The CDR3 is CASSQSRREQFF. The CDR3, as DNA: TGTGCCAGCAGCCAAAGTCGCCGGGAGCAGTTCTTC.

CDR3 region: CASSLPVAWEQYF. The CDR3 region has the DNA TGTGCCAGCAGTTTACCAGTAGCGTGGGAGCAGTACTTC. V and J are TRBV28 and TRBJ2-7; maybe TRBD2 (5 bases). Germline lookup yields CDR1 MDHEN and CDR2 SYDVKM. The CDR3 contains 13 residues. V was pared by 2 bases and J by 7 bases, with 12 bases between. The full variable domain, in which reference TRBV28 and TRBJ2-7 provide the parts outside the CDR3, is DVKVTQSSRYLVKRTGEKVFLECVQDMDHENMFWYRQDPGLGLRLIYFSYDVKMKEKGDIPEGYSVSREKKERFSLILESASTNQTSMYLCASSLPVAWEQYFGPGTRLTVT.

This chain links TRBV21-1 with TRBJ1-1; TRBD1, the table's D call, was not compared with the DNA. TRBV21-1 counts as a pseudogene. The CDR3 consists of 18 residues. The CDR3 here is CASSKARGGNTLNTEAFF. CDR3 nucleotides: TGTGCCAGCAGCAAAGCCAGGGGGGGGAATACGCTGAACACTGAAGCTTTCTTT.

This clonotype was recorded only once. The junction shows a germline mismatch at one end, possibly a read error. The DNA for the CDR3 is TGTGCCAGTAGTTTTTTGGGGGCGAGCGAGACCCAGTACTTC. This codes for CASSFLGASETQYF. The chain employs TRBV12-3 or TRBV12-4 and TRBJ2-5, with D possibly TRBD1 on 6 matching bases. This CDR3 contains 14 residues.

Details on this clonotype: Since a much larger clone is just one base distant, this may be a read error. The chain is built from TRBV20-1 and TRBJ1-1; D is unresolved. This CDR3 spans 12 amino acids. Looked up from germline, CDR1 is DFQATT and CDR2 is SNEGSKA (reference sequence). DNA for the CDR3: TGCAGTGTTAGACGGTTGAACACTGAAGCTTTCTTT. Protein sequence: CSVRRLNTEAFF.